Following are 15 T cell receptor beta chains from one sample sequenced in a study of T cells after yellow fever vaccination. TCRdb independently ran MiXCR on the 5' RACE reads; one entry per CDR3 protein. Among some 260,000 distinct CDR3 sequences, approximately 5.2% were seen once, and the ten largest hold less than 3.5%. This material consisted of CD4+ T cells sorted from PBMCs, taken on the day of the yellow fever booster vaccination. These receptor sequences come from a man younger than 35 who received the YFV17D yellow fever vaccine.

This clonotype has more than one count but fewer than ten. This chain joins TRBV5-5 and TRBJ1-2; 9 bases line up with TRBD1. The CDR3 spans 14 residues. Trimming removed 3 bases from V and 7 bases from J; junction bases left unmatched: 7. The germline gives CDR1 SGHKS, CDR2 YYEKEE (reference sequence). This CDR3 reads CASSSPGQGSGYTF. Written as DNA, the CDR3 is TGTGCCAGCAGCTCCCCCGGACAGGGGTCTGGCTACACCTTC. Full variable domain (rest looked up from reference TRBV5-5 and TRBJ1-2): DAGVTQSPTHLIKTRGQQVTLRCSPISGHKSVSWYQQVLGQGPQFIFQYYEKEERGRGNFPDRFSARQFPNYSSELNVNALLLGDSALYLCASSSPGQGSGYTFGSGTRLTVV.

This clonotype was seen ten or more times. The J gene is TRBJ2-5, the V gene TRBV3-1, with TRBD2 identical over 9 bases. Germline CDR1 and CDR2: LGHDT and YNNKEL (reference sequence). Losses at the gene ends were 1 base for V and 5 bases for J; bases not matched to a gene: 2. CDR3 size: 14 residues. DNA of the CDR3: TGTGCCAGCAGCCAAGTTACTAGCGGGGAGACCCAGTACTTC. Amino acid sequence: CASSQVTSGETQYF.

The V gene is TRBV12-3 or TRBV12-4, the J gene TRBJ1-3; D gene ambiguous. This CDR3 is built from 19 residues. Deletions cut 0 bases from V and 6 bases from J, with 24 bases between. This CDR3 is CASSLARRGLGAFLNTIYF. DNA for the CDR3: TGTGCCAGCAGTTTAGCTCGTCGGGGTTTGGGCGCCTTTTTAAACACCATATATTTT.

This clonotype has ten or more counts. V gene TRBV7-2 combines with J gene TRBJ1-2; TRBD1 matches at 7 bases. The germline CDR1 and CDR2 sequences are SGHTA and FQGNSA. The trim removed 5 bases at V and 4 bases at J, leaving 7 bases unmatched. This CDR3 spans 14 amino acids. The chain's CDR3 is CASSPQGGAYGYTF. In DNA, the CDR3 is TGTGCCAGCAGCCCTCAGGGGGGCGCCTATGGCTACACCTTC.

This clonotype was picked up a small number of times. CDR3 coding DNA: TGTGCCAGCAGCGAAAACAGGGAGGAGACCCAGTACTTC. Translated, it gives CASSENREETQYF. The V call is TRBV7-2, the J call TRBJ2-5, with a weak D call TRBD1 (6 bases). Germline-derived CDR1 and CDR2 are SGHTA and FQGNSA. Between the trimmed V and J ends, which lost 5 bases and 5 bases, there was a span of 12 bases. CDR3 length: 13 amino acids. The whole variable domain, filled in from reference TRBV7-2 and TRBJ2-5, reads GAGVSQSPSNKVTEKGKDVELRCDPISGHTALYWYRQSLGQGLEFLIYFQGNSAPDKSGLPSDRFSAERTGGSVSTLTIQRTQQEDSAVYLCASSENREETQYFGPGTRLLVL.

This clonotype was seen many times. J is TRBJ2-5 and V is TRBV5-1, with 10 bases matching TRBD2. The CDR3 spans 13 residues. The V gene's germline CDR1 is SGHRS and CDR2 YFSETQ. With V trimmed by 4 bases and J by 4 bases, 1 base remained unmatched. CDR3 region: CASSPSGRETQYF. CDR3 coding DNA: TGCGCCAGCAGCCCTAGCGGGAGAGAGACCCAGTACTTC. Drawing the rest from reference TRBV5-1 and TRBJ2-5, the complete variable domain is KAGVTQTPRYLIKTRGQQVTLSCSPISGHRSVSWYQQTPGQGLQFLFEYFSETQRNKGNFPGRFSGRQFSNSRSEMNVSTLELGDSALYLCASSPSGRETQYFGPGTRLLVL.

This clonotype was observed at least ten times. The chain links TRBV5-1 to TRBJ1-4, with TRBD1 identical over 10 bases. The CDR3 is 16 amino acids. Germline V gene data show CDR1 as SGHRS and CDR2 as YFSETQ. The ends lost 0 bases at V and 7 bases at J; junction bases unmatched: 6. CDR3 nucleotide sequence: TGCGCCAGCAGCTTGGCTGGTGGACAGGGGGTTGAAAAACTGTTTTTT. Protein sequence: CASSLAGGQGVEKLFF.

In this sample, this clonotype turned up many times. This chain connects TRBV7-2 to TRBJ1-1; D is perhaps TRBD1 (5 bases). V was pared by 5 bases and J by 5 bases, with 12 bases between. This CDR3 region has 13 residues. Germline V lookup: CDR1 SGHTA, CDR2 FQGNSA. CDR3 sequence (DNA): TGTGCCAGCAGCGCCTCAGGGTTAACTGAAGCTTTCTTT. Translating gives CASSASGLTEAFF.

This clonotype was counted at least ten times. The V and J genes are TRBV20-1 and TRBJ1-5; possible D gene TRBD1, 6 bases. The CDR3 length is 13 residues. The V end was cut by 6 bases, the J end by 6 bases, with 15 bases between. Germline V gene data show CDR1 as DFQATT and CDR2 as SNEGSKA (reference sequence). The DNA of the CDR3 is TGCAGTGCAACTACAGGGATCGGTCAGCCCCAGCATTTT. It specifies CSATTGIGQPQHF.

CDR3: CSVTGGYEQYF. In DNA, the CDR3 is TGCAGTGTTACAGGGGGCTACGAGCAGTACTTC. The chain combines TRBV20-1 with TRBJ2-7; 8 bases agree with TRBD1. The CDR3 spans 11 residues. The trim removed 7 bases at V and 3 bases at J, leaving 2 bases unmatched. Germline assignment: CDR1 DFQATT and CDR2 SNEGSKA (reference sequence).

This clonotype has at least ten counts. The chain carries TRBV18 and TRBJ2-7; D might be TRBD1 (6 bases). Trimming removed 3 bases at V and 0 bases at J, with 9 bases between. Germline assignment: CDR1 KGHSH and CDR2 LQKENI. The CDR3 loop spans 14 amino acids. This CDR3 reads CASSPTGSSYEQYV. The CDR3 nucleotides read TGTGCCAGCTCACCTACAGGGAGCTCCTACGAGCAGTACGTC.

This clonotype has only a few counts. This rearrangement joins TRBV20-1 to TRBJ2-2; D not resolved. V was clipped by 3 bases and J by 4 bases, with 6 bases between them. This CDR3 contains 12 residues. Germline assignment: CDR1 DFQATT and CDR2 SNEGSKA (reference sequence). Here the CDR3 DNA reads TGCAGTGCTAGTGCGGTCACCGGGGAGCTGTTTTTT. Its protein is CSASAVTGELFF.

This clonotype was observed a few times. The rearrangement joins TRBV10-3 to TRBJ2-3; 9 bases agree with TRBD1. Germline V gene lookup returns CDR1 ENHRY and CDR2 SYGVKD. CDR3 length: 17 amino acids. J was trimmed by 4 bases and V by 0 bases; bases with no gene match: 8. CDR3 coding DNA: TGTGCCATCAGTGAGTCGCCAGCCGGGACAGGGTCAGATACGCAGTATTTT. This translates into CAISESPAGTGSDTQYF.

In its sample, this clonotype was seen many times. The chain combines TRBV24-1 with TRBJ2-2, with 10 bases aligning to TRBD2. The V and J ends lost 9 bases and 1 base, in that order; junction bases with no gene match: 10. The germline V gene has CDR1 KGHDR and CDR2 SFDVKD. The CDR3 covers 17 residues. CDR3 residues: CATQGLAGARNTGELFF. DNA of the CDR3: TGTGCCACCCAAGGCCTAGCGGGGGCCAGGAACACCGGGGAGCTGTTTTTT.

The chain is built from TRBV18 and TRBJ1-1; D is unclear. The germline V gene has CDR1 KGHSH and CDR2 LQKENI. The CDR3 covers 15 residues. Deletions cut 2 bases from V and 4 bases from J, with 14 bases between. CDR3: CASSPESRRGTEAFF. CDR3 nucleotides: TGTGCCAGCTCACCAGAGTCACGCCGAGGCACTGAAGCTTTCTTT.